Each of the 5 T cell receptor beta chains below was sequenced from the same sample in a study of blood T cells in healthy people across ages. With a J-beta primer mix and a sample-barcoded 5' primer, a second PCR ran about 6 to 11 cycles. TCRdb analysed the 5' RACE reads with MiXCR anew, one entry per CDR3 protein. The table records approximately 940,000 distinct CDR3 sequences, 45% to 50% of them present only once. Sequencing input: blood. These receptor sequences come from a man aged 25-45 years in good health.

J is TRBJ2-7 and V is TRBV3-1; D not certain. Germline V CDR1 and CDR2: LGHDT, YNNKEL (reference sequence). With 2 bases removed from V and 3 bases from J, the gap between germline ends came to 14 bases. The CDR3 is 15 residues long. The DNA of the CDR3 is TGTGCCAGCAGCCAACGCGAGAGATCAGACTACGAGCAGTACTTC. Protein sequence: CASSQRERSDYEQYF.

The chain combines TRBV3-1 with TRBJ2-1, with 9 bases that match TRBD2. The germline CDR1 and CDR2 sequences are LGHDT and YNNKEL (reference sequence). Trimming at V came to 4 bases and at J to 8 bases, leaving 6 bases not matched to a gene. The CDR3 extends over 14 amino acids. This CDR3 is CASSPWTSVDEQFF. As DNA, the CDR3 is TGTGCCAGCAGCCCCTGGACTAGCGTAGATGAGCAGTTCTTC.

This clonotype has just a few counts. V is TRBV3-1 and J is TRBJ2-3; the D is unclear. Deletions cut 4 bases from V and 1 base from J, with 9 bases between. This CDR3 is built from 14 residues. Germline CDR1 and CDR2: LGHDT and YNNKEL (reference sequence). The DNA for the CDR3 is TGTGCCAGCAGCCGGCAGACTGGCACAGATACGCAGTATTTT. Translation gives CASSRQTGTDTQYF.

The genes are TRBV4-1 and TRBJ1-5, with D perhaps matching TRBD1 (5 bases). The CDR3 runs 18 residues. CDR1 and CDR2 from the germline V gene are MGHRA and YSYEKL. V lost 1 base, J lost 0 bases, and 16 bases lay in between. The CDR3 nucleotides are TGCGCCAGCAGCCAAGGGACCCTAAGGGGTGATAGCAATCAGCCCCAGCATTTT. It specifies CASSQGTLRGDSNQPQHF.

The chain combines TRBV7-2 with TRBJ2-1; a weak D match, TRBD1 (7 bases). CDR3 length equals 16 residues. Germline CDR1 and CDR2: SGHTA and FQGNSA. V lost 1 base and J lost 2, with 12 bases in between. This CDR3 reads CASSLEQGGPYNEQFF. The CDR3 DNA is TGTGCCAGCAGCTTAGAGCAGGGGGGCCCCTACAATGAGCAGTTCTTC.